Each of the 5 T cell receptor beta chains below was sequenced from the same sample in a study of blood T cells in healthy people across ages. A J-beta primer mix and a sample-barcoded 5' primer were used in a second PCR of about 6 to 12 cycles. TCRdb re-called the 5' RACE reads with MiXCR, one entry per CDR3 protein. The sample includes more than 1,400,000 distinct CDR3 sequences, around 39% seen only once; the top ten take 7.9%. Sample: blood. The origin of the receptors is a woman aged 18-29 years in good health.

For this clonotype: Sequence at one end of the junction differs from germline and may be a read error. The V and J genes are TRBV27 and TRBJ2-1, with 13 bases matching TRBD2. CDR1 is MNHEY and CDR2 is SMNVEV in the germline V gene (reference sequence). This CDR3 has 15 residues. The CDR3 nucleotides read TGTGCCAGCAGTACGGGACTAGCGGGATTCAATGCGCAGTTCTTC. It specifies CASSTGLAGFNAQFF.

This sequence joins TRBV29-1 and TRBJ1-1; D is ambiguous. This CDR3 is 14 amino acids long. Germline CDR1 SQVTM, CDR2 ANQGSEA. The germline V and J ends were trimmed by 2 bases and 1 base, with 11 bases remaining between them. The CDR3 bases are TGCAGCGTTGAACCTGTAATTTCGAACACTGAAGCTTTCTTT. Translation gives CSVEPVISNTEAFF.

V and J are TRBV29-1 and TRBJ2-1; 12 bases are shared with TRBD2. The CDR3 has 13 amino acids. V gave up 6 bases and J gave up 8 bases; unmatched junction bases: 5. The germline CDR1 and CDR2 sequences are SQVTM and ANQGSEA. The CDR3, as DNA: TGCAGCGTCCGGACTAGCGGGGCGGATGAGCAGTTCTTC. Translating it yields CSVRTSGADEQFF.

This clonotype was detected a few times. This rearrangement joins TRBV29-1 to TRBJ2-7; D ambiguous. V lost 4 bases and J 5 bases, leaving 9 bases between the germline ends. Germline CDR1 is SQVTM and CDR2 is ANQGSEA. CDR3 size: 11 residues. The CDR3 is CSVVGQDEQYF. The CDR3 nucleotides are TGCAGCGTTGTGGGTCAAGACGAGCAGTACTTC.

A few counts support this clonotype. The CDR3: CASSRLAGVTNEKLFF. DNA for the CDR3: TGTGCCAGCAGCCGTCTGGCGGGAGTTACAAATGAAAAACTGTTTTTT. This rearrangement joins TRBV11-2 to TRBJ1-4, with D hard to call. The CDR3 has 16 residues. Trimming left V 5 bases short and J 5 bases short, with 18 bases between. The germline V gene encodes CDR1 SGHAT and CDR2 FQNNGV.